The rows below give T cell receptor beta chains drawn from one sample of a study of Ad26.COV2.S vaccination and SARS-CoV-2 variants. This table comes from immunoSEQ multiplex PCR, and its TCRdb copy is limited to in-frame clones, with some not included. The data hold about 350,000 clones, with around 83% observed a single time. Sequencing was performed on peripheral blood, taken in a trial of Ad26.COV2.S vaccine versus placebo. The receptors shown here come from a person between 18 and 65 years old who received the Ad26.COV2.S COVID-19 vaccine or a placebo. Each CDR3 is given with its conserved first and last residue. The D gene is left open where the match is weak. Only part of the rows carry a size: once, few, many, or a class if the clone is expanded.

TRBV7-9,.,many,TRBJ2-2,TGTGCCAGCAGCTTCCCCCCTGCGCACCCCGGGGAGCTGTTTTTT,CASSFPPAHPGELFF
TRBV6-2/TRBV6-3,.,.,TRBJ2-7,TGTGCCAGTAGTCCACCAGGAGCGGGGACAGGACGCTCCTACGAGCAGTACTTC,CASSPPGAGTGRSYEQYF
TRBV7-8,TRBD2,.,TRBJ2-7,TGTGCCAGCAGCTTAGCCCCTACTAGCGGGAGGACCCTGGAGCAGTACTTC,CASSLAPTSGRTLEQYF
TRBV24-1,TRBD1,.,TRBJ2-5,TGTGCCACCGGGACAGGGTCGATAGAGACCCAGTACTTC,CATGTGSIETQYF
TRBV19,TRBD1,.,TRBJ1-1,TGTGCCAGTAGTACCCGGGACAGGGGAGGTGAAGCTTTCTTT,CASSTRDRGGEAFF
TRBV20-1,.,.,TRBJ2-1,TGCAGTGCTAGTTGGTTGGGCCGTGGGGGTAGAACTCACAATGAGCAGTTCTTC,CSASWLGRGGRTHNEQFF
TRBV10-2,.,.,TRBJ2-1,TGCGCCAGCAGTGAGCCGAATGAGCAGTTCTTC,CASSEPNEQFF
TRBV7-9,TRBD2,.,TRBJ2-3,TGTGCCAGCAGCAGGGGACTAGCGGGTACAGATACGCAGTATTTT,CASSRGLAGTDTQYF
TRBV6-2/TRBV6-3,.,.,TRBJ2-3,TGTGCCAGCAGTTACTCGAGTAAAAGCACAGATACGCAGTATTTT,CASSYSSKSTDTQYF
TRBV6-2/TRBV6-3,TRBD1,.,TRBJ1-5,TGTGCCAGCAGTTACGGACAGGGGGCGGGACAGCCCCAGCATTTT,CASSYGQGAGQPQHF
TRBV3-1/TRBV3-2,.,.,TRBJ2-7,TGTGCCAGCAGCGATCAATCCACGGGACTTCTAAAGTCTCTCGGGGCCTACGAGCAGTACTTC,CASSDQSTGLLKSLGAYEQYF
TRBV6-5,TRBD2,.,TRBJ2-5,TGTGCCAGCAGCCCCGGGGGGCAAGAGACCCAGTACTTC,CASSPGGQETQYF
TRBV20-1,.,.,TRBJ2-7,TGCAGTGCTAGTGAGGAGGAACTGAATTTCTACGAGCAGTACTTC,CSASEEELNFYEQYF
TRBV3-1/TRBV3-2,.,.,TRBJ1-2,TGTGCCAGCAGCCAAGGGGGTAACTATGGCTACACCTTC,CASSQGGNYGYTF
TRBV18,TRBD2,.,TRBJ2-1,TGTGCCAGCTCACCCACCGGGGGGGCCCGCAATGAGCAGTTCTTC,CASSPTGGARNEQFF
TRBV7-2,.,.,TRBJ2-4,TGTGCCAGCAGCCCCTCGCCGACAGCCAACATTCAGTACTTC,CASSPSPTANIQYF
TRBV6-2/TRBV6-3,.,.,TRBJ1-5,TGTGCCAGCAGTTACTTAAACGGCAGGGCGAGCAATCAGCCCCAGCATTTT,CASSYLNGRASNQPQHF
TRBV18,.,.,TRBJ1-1,TGTGCCAGCTCACCGTTCTCCAGCCCGAACACTGAAGCTTTCTTT,CASSPFSSPNTEAFF
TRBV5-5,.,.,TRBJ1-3,TGTGCCAGCTGGCCCGGCAGCTCTGGAAACACCATATATTTT,CASWPGSSGNTIYF
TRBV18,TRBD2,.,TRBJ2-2,TGTGCCAGCTCACGAATACTAGCGGGGGCGAACACCGGGGAGCTGTTTTTT,CASSRILAGANTGELFF
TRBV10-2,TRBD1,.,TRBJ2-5,TGCGCCAGCAGTGTGGGACAGCCGACCCAGTACTTC,CASSVGQPTQYF
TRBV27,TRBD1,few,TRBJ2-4,TGTGCCAGCAGTCAGACTTGGGGACAGGCCGTAAACATTCAGTACTTC,CASSQTWGQAVNIQYF
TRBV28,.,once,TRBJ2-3,TGTGCCAGCAGTTTTCCAGGAGGAGGCACAGATACGCAGTATTTT,CASSFPGGGTDTQYF
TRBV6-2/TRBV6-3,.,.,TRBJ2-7,TGTGCCAGCAGTTACGCAGGGTCGAGCTACGAGCAGTACTTC,CASSYAGSSYEQYF
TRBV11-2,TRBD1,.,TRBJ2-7,TGTGCCAGCAGCTCCTCCGGGACAGCATACGAGCAGTACTTC,CASSSSGTAYEQYF
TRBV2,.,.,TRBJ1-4,TGTGCCAGCAGTGAGAGGGTAGCGGAAAAACTGTTTTTT,CASSERVAEKLFF
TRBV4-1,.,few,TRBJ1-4,TGCGCCAGCAGCCACACAGGAGGACCTAATGAAAAACTGTTTTTT,CASSHTGGPNEKLFF
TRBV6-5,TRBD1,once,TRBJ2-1,TGTGCCAGCAACAGGGGCCCCGTTAGTAATGAGCAGTTCTTC,CASNRGPVSNEQFF
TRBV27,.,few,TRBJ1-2,TGTGCCAGCAGGATAACCACAGGCTGGGGTACATTTAACTATGGCTACACCTTC,CASRITTGWGTFNYGYTF
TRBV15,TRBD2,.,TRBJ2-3,TGCGCCACCAGCAGAAAGACGTATGGGGGGGGAGGGCCCACAGATACGCAGTATTTT,CATSRKTYGGGGPTDTQYF
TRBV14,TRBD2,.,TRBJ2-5,TGTGCCAGCAGCCACCTACTAGCGTTAGAGACCCAGTACTTC,CASSHLLALETQYF